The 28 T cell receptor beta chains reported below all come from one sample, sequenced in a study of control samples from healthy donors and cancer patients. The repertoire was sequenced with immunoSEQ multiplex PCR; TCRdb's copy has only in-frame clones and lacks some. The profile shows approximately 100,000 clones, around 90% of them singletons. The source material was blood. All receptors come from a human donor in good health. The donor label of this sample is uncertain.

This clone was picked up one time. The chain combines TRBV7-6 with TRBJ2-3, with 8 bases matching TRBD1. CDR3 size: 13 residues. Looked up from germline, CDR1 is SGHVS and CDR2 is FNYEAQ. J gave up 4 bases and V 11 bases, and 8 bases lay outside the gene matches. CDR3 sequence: CAGAWTGSDTQYF. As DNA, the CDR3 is TGTGCCGGGGCCTGGACAGGGTCAGATACGCAGTATTTT.

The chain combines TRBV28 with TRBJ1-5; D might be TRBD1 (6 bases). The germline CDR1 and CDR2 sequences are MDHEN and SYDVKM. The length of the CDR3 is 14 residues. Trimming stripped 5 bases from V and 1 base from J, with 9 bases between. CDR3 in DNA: TGTGCCAGCAGTCGGACAGCCAGCAATCAGCCCCAGCATTTT. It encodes CASSRTASNQPQHF.

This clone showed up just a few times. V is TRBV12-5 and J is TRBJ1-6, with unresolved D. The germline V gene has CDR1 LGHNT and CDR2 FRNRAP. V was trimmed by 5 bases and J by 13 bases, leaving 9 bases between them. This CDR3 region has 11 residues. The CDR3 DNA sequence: TGTGCTAGTGGTCCGGCGACGCCCCTCCACTTT. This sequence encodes CASGPATPLHF.

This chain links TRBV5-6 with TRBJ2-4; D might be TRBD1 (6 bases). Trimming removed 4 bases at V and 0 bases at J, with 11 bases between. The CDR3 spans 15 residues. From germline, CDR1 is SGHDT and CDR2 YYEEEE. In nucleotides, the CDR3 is TGTGCCAGCAGCCTGACAGGTCTAGCCAAAAACATTCAGTACTTC. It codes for CASSLTGLAKNIQYF.

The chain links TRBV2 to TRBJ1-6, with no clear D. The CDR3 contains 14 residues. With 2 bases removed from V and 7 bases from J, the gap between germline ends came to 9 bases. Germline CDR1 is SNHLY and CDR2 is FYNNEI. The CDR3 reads CASSEMGLNSPLHF. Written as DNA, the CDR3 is TGTGCCAGCAGTGAAATGGGATTAAATTCACCCCTCCACTTT.

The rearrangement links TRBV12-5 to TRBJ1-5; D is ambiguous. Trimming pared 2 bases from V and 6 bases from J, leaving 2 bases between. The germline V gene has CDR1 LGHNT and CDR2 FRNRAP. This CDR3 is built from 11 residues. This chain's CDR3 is CASGLTQPQHF. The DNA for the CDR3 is TGTGCTAGTGGTTTGACTCAGCCCCAGCATTTT.

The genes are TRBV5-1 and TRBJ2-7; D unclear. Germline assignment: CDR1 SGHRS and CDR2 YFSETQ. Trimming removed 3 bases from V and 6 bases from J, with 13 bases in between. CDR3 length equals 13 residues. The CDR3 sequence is CASSSRVPFEQYF. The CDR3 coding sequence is TGCGCCAGCAGCTCCCGGGTCCCGTTCGAGCAGTACTTC.

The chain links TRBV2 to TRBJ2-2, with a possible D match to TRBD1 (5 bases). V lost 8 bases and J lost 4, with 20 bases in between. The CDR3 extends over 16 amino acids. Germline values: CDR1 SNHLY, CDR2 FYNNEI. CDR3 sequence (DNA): TGTGCCAGCCTAGAATCCCGGCAGGGTCCCACCGGGGAGCTGTTTTTT. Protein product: CASLESRQGPTGELFF.

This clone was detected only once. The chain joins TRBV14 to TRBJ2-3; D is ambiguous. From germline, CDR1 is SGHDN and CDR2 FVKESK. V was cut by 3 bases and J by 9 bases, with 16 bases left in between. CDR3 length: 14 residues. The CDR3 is CASSQGGGVGTQYF. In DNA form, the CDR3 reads TGTGCCAGCAGCCAGGGCGGTGGCGTGGGAACGCAGTATTTT.

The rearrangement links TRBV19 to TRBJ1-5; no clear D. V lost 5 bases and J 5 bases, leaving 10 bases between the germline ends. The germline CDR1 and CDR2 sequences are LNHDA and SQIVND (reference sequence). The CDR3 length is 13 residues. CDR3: CASSQPGDQPQHF. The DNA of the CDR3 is TGTGCCAGTAGTCAGCCCGGGGATCAGCCCCAGCATTTT.

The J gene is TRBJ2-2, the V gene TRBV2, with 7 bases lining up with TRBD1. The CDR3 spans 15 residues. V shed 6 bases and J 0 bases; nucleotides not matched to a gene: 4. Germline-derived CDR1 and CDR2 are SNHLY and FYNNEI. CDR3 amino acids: CASRAGTANTGELFF. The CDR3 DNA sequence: TGTGCCAGCAGGGCCGGGACAGCGAACACCGGGGAGCTGTTTTTT.

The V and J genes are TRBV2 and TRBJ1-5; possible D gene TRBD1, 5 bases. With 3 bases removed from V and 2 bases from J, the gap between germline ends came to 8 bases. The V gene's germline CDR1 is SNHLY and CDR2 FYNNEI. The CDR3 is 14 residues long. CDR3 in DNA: TGTGCCAGCAGTGAGGGGGGTGGCAATCAGCCCCAGCATTTT. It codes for CASSEGGGNQPQHF.

In DNA form, the CDR3 reads TGTGCCAGCAGTGACCCCGGGAGCATGAACACTGAAGCTTTCTTT. Its translation: CASSDPGSMNTEAFF. This sequence joins TRBV6-1 and TRBJ1-1; the D is unclear. Germline CDR1 MNHNS, CDR2 SASEGT. CDR3 length: 15 amino acids. The V and J ends lost 3 bases and 0 bases respectively, with 11 bases between them.

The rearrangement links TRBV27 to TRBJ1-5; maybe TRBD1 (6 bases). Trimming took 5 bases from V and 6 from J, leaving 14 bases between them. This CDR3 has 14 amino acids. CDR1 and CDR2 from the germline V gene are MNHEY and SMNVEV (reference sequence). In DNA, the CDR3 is TGTGCCAGCAGTGCACAGGGAAGATCTCAGCCCCAGCATTTT. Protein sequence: CASSAQGRSQPQHF.

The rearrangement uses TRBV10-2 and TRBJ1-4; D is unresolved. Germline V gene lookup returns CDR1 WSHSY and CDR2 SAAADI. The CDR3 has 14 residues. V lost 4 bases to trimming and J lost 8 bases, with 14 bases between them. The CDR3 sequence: CASSGARVEEKLFF. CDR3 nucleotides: TGCGCCAGCAGTGGTGCTAGGGTCGAAGAAAAACTGTTTTTT.

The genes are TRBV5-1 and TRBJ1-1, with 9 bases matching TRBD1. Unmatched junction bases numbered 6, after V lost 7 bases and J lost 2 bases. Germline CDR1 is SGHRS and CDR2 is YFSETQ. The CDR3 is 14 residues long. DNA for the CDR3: TGCGCCAGCCAGGGACAGGGTTTAAACACTGAAGCTTTCTTT. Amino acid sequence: CASQGQGLNTEAFF.

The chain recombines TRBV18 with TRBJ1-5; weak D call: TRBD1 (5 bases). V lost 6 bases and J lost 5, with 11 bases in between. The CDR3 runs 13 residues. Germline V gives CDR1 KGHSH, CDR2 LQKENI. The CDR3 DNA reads TGTGCCAGCTCCAGAGGGACCGATCAGCCCCAGCATTTT. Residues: CASSRGTDQPQHF.

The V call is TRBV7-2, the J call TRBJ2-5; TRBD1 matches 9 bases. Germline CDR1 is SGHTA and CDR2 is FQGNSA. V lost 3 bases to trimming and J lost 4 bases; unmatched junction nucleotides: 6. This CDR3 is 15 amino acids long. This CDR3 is CASSFGTGKAETQYF. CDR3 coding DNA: TGTGCCAGCAGCTTTGGGACAGGGAAAGCAGAGACCCAGTACTTC.

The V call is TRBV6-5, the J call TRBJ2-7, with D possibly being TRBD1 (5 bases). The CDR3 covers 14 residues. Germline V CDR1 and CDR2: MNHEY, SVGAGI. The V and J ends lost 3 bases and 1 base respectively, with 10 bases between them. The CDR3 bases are TGTGCCAGCAGTTATGGCGACAGATCCTACGAGCAGTACGTC. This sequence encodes CASSYGDRSYEQYV.

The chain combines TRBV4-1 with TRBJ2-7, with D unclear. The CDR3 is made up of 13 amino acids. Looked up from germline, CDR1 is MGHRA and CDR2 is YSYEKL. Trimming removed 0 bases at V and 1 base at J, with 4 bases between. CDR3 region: CASSQDLSYEQYF. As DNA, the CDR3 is TGCGCCAGCAGCCAAGATCTGTCCTACGAGCAGTACTTC.

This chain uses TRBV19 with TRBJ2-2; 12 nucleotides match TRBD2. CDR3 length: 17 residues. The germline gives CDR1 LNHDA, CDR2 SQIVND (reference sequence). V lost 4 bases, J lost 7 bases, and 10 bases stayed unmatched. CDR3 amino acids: CASSKTSGSLPGGELFF. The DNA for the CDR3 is TGTGCCAGTAGTAAGACTAGCGGGAGCCTCCCCGGCGGGGAGCTGTTTTTT.

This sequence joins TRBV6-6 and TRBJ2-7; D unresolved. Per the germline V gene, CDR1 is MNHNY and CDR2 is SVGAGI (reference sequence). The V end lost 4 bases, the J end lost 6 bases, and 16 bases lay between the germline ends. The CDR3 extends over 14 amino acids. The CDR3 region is CASSFNPLSVEQYF. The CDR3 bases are TGTGCCAGCAGTTTCAACCCCCTTTCGGTCGAGCAGTACTTC.

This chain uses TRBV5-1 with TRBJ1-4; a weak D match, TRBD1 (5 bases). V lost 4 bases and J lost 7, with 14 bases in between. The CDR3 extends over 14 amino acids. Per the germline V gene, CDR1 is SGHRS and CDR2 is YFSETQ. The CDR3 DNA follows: TGCGCCAGCAGCATTGACAGTCAACCTGAAAAACTGTTTTTT. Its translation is CASSIDSQPEKLFF.

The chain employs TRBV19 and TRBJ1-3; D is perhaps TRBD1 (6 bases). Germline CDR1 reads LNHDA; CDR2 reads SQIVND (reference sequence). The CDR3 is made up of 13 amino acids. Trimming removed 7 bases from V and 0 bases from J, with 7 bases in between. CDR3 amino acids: CASNRDSGNTIYF. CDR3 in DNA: TGTGCCAGTAACAGGGACTCTGGAAACACCATATATTTT. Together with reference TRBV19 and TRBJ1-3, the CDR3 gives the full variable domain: DGGITQSPKYLFRKEGQNVTLSCEQNLNHDAMYWYRQDPGQGLRLIYYSQIVNDFQKGDIAEGYSVSREKKESFPLTVTSAQKNPTAFYLCASNRDSGNTIYFGEGSWLTVV.

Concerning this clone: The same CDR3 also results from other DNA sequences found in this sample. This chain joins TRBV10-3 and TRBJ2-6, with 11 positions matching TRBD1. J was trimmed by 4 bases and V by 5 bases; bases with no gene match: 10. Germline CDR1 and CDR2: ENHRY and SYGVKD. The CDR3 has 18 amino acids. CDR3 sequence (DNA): TGTGCCATCAGTCCCGGGACAGGGGGTCCGCGGGGGGCCAACGTCCTGACTTTC. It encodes CAISPGTGGPRGANVLTF.

The CDR3 protein is CAISGGWDLSTDTQYF. For the CDR3, the DNA is TGTGCCATCAGTGGAGGGTGGGACTTATCCACAGATACGCAGTATTTT. This chain links TRBV10-3 with TRBJ2-3; possibly TRBD2 for D (6 bases). Looked up from germline, CDR1 is ENHRY and CDR2 is SYGVKD. The CDR3 loop spans 16 amino acids. V was pared by 4 bases and J by 2 bases, with 16 bases between.

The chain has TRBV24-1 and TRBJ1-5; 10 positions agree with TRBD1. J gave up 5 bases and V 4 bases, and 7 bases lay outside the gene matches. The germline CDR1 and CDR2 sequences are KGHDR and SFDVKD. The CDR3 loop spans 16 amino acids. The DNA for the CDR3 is TGTGCCACCAGTGAAGTGACAGGGGGCATAGATCAGCCCCAGCATTTT. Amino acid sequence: CATSEVTGGIDQPQHF.

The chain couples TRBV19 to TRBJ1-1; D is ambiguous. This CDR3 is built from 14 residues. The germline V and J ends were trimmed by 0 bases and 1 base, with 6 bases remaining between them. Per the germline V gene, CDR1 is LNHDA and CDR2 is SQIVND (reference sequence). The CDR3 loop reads CASSIDRSNTEAFF. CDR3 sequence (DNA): TGTGCCAGTAGTATAGACAGATCGAACACTGAAGCTTTCTTT.